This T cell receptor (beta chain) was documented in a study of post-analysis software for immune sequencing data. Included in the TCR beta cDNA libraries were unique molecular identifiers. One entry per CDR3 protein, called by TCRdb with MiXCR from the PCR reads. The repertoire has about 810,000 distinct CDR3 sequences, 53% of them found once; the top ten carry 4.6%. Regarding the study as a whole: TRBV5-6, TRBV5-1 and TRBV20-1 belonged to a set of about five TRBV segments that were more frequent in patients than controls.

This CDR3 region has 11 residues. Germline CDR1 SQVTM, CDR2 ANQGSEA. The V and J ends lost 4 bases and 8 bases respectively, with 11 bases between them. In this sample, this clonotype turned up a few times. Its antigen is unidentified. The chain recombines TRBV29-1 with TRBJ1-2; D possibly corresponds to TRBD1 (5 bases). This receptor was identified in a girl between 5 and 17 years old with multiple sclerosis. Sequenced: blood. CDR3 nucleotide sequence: TGCAGCGTTGGGGCAGGGAACGGCTACACCTTC. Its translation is CSVGAGNGYTF. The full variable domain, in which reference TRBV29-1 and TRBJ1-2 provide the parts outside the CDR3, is SAVISQKPSRDICQRGTSLTIQCQVDSQVTMMFWYRQQPGQSLTLIATANQGSEATYESGFVIDKFPISRPNLTFSTLTVSNMSPEDSSIYLCSVGAGNGYTFGSGTRLTVV.